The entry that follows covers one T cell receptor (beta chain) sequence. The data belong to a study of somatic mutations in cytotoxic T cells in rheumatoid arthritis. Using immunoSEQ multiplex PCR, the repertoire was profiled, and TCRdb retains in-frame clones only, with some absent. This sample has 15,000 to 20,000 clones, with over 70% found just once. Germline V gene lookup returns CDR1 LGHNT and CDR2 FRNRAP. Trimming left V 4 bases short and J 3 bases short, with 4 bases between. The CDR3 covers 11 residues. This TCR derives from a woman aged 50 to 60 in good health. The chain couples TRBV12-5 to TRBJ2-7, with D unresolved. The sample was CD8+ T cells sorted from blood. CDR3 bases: TGTGCTAGTGGTTCTTACTACGAGCAGTACTTC. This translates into CASGSYYEQYF.